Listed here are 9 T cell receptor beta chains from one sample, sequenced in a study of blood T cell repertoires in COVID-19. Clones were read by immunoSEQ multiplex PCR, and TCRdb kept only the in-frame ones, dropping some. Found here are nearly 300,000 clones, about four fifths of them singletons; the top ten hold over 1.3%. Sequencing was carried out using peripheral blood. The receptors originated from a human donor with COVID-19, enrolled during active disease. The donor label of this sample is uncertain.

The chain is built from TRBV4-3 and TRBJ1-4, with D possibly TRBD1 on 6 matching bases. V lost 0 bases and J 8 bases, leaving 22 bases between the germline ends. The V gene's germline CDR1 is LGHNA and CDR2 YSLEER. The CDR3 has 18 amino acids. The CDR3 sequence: CASSQDLEGWTASEKLFF. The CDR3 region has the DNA TGCGCCAGCAGCCAAGATCTTGAAGGGTGGACAGCCTCCGAAAAACTGTTTTTT.

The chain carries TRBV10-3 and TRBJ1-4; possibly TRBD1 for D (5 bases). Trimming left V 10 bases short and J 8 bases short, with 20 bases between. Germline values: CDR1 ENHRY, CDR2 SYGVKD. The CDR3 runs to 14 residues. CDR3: CATNPGVEGEKLFF. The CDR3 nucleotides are TGTGCCACCAATCCGGGGGTGGAAGGAGAAAAACTGTTTTTT.

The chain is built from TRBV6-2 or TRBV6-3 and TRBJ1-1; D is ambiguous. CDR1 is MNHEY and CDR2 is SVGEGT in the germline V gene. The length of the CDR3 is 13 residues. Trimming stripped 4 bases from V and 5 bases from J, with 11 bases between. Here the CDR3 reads CASSSQTGTEAFF. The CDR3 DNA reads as TGTGCCAGCAGTTCCCAAACGGGGACTGAAGCTTTCTTT.

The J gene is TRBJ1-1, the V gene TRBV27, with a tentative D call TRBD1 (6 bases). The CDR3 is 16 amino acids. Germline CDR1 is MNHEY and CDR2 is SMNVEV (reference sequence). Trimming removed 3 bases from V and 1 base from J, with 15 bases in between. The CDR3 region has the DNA TGTGCCAGCAGTTTTGCTGGACAGTTGAGGAACACTGAAGCTTTCTTT. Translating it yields CASSFAGQLRNTEAFF.

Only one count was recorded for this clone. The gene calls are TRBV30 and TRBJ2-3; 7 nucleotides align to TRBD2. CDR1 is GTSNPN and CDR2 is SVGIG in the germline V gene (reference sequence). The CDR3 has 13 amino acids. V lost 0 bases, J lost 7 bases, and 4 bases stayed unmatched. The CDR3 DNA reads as TGTGCCTGGAGTGTTGGGAGGGGAAATACGCAGTATTTT. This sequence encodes CAWSVGRGNTQYF. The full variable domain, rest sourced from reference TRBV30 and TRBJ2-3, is SQTIHQWPATLVQPVGSPLSLECTVEGTSNPNLYWYRQAAGRGLQLLFYSVGIGQISSEVPQNLSASRPQDRQFILSSKKLLLSDSGFYLCAWSVGRGNTQYFGPGTRLTVL.

The CDR3 region is CASSETLALQETQYF. The CDR3 region has the DNA TGTGCCAGCAGCGAAACATTAGCCCTCCAAGAGACCCAGTACTTC. V is TRBV7-9 and J is TRBJ2-5; D not resolved. In germline, CDR1 is SEHNR, CDR2 FQNEAQ (reference sequence). The CDR3 covers 15 residues. V lost 5 bases to trimming and J lost 1 base, with 14 bases between them.

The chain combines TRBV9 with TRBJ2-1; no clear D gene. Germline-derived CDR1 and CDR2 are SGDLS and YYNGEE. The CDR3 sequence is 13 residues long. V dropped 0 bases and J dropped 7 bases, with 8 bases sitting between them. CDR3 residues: CASSVDSDNEQFF. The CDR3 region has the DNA TGTGCCAGCAGCGTAGATTCAGATAATGAGCAGTTCTTC.

CDR3 DNA: TGTGCCTGGAGTGCGATCGACAGGGACAATTCACCCCTCCACTTT. Translation gives CAWSAIDRDNSPLHF. The chain is built from TRBV30 and TRBJ1-6; TRBD1 agrees at 7 bases. The V and J ends lost 1 base and 7 bases, in that order; junction bases with no gene match: 7. CDR3 size: 15 residues. CDR1 and CDR2 from the germline V gene are GTSNPN and SVGIG (reference sequence). Variable domain in full (rest from reference TRBV30 and TRBJ1-6): SQTIHQWPATLVQPVGSPLSLECTVEGTSNPNLYWYRQAAGRGLQLLFYSVGIGQISSEVPQNLSASRPQDRQFILSSKKLLLSDSGFYLCAWSAIDRDNSPLHFGNGTRLTVT.

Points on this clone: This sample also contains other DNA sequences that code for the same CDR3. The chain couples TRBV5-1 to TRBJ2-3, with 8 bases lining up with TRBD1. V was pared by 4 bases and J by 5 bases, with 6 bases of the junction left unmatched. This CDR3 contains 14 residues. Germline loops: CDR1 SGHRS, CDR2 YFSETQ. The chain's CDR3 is CASSLGQGGDTQYF. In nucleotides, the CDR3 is TGCGCCAGCAGCCTTGGACAGGGTGGAGATACGCAGTATTTT.